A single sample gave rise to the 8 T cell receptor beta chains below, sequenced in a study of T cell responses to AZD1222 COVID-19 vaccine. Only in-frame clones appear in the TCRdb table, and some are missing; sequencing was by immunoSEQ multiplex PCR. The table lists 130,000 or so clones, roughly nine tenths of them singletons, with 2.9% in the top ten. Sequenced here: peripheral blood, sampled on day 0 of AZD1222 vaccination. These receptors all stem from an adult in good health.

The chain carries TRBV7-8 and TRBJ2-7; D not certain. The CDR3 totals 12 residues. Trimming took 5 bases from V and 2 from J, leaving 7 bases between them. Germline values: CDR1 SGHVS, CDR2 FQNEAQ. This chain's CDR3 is CASSRLAYEQYF. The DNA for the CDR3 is TGTGCCAGCAGCCGTCTCGCCTACGAGCAGTACTTC.

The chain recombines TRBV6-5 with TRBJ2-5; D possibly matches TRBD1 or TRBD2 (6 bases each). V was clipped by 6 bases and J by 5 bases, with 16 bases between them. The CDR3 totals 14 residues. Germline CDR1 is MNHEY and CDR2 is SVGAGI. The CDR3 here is CASRALRRGETQYF. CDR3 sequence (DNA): TGTGCCAGCAGAGCTCTTAGGAGGGGGGAGACCCAGTACTTC.

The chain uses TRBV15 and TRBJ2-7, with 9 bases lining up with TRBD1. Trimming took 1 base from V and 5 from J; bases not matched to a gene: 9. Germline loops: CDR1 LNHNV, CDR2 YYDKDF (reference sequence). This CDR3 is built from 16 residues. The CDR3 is CATSRGRGTGFNEQYF. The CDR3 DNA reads TGTGCCACCAGCAGAGGCCGGGGGACAGGGTTCAACGAGCAGTACTTC.

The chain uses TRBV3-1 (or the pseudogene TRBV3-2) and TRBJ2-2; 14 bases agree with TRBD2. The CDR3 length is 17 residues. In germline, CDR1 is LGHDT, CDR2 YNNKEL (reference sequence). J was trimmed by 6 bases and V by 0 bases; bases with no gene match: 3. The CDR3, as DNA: TGTGCCAGCAGCCAAGAGGGACTAGCGGGAGTCCCCGGGGAGCTGTTTTTT. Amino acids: CASSQEGLAGVPGELFF.

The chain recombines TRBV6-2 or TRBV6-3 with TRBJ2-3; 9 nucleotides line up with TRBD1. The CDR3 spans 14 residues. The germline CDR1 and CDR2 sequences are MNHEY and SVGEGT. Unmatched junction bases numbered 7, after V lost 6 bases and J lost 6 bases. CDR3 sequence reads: CASSQGQGYDTQYF. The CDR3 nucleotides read TGTGCCAGCAGCCAGGGACAGGGTTATGATACGCAGTATTTT.

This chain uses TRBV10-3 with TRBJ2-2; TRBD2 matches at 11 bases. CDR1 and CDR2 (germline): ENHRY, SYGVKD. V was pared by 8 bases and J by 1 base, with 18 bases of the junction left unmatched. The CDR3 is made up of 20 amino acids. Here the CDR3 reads CAIRATTGTSGPMNTGELFF. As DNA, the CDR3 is TGTGCCATCCGTGCGACGACCGGGACTAGCGGACCGATGAACACCGGGGAGCTGTTTTTT.

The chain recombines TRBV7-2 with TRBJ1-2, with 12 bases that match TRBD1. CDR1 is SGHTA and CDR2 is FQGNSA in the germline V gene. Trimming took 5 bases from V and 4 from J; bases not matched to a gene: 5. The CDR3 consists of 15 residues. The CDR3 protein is CASSEGQGAGYGYTF. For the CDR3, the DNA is TGTGCCAGCAGCGAGGGACAGGGGGCTGGCTATGGCTACACCTTC.

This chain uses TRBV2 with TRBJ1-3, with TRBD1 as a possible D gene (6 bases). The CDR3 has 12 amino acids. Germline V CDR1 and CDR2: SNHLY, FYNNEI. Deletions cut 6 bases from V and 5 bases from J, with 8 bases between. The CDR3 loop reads CASSGQRNTIYF. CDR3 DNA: TGTGCCAGCAGCGGACAGCGAAACACCATATATTTT.